This TCR beta chain was profiled in a study of PD-1 blockade in classical Hodgkin lymphoma. Germline loops: CDR1 SEHNR, CDR2 FQNEAQ (reference sequence). V lost 0 bases and J 9 bases, leaving 12 bases between the germline ends. The CDR3 has 13 amino acids. Study conclusions and caveats: CD4+ TCR diversity, unlike CD8+, climbed significantly by C4D1.

Clones were sequenced by immunoSEQ multiplex PCR, and TCRdb holds only the in-frame ones, with some missing. Found here are over 15,000 clones, under 90% of them singletons; the top ten hold about 13%. Remarks on this clone: What it binds is not known.

The time point is: cycle 4 day 1 (C4D1), after less than seven weeks of nivolumab. Each patient's relapse followed autologous stem cell transplantation, and brentuximab vedotin exposure varied. This receptor was obtained from a human donor with classical Hodgkin lymphoma. The chain combines TRBV7-9 with TRBJ2-7; D remains unclear. The specimen was peripheral blood mononuclear cells (PBMCs), collected before the fourth cycle of nivolumab. The CDR3 protein is CASSLAVGFGQYF. CDR3 coding DNA: TGTGCCAGCAGCTTAGCAGTGGGTTTTGGGCAGTACTTC.